These 30 T cell receptor beta chains originate from one sample sequenced in a study of T cell changes during pregnancy in multiple sclerosis. Measured with immunoSEQ multiplex PCR; TCRdb has only the in-frame clones, and not every one. The repertoire holds 65,000 to 80,000 clones, with more than 90% as singletons. The sample was CD4+ T cells from peripheral blood mononuclear cells, taken before pregnancy. Source of these receptors: a female donor with multiple sclerosis, enrolled in a pregnancy study.

The chain employs TRBV11-2 and TRBJ1-2; perhaps TRBD1 as D (6 bases). Germline V gene lookup returns CDR1 SGHAT and CDR2 FQNNGV. This CDR3 has 15 residues. Trimming stripped 5 bases from V and 4 bases from J, with 17 bases between. CDR3 protein: CASSNSPRDTYGYTF. The CDR3 DNA follows: TGTGCCAGCAGCAATAGTCCCCGGGACACCTATGGCTACACCTTC.

The chain recombines TRBV2 with TRBJ2-1; 9 bases agree with TRBD2. Germline V gene data show CDR1 as SNHLY and CDR2 as FYNNEI. The CDR3 loop spans 15 amino acids. V lost 7 bases and J lost 7; bases outside the gene matches: 11. This CDR3 reads CASISRGGRTNEQFF. The CDR3 DNA follows: TGTGCCAGCATCTCGCGGGGGGGCCGGACGAATGAGCAGTTCTTC.

CDR3 loop: CAWDDSLLNTEAFF. CDR3 coding DNA: TGTGCCTGGGACGATAGCCTCTTAAACACTGAAGCTTTCTTT. J is TRBJ1-1 and V is TRBV30; D call uncertain. The CDR3 is made up of 14 amino acids. The germline CDR1 and CDR2 sequences are GTSNPN and SVGIG (reference sequence). V was pared by 5 bases and J by 2 bases, with 15 bases between. The full variable domain, in which reference TRBV30 and TRBJ1-1 provide the parts outside the CDR3, is SQTIHQWPATLVQPVGSPLSLECTVEGTSNPNLYWYRQAAGRGLQLLFYSVGIGQISSEVPQNLSASRPQDRQFILSSKKLLLSDSGFYLCAWDDSLLNTEAFFGQGTRLTVV.

The rearrangement uses TRBV5-1 and TRBJ1-2; 7 positions agree with TRBD1. The CDR3 covers 14 residues. Losses at the gene ends were 4 bases for V and 1 base for J; bases not matched to a gene: 4. From germline, CDR1 is SGHRS and CDR2 YFSETQ. CDR3 in DNA: TGCGCCAGCAGCAGGACAGGCGATAACTATGGCTACACCTTC. It is translated as CASSRTGDNYGYTF.

The chain uses TRBV2 and TRBJ1-2; TRBD1 matches at 8 bases. Germline CDR1 and CDR2: SNHLY and FYNNEI. V lost 5 bases to trimming and J lost 6 bases; unmatched junction nucleotides: 8. The CDR3 sequence is 14 residues long. The DNA of the CDR3 is TGTGCCAGCAGTCCGGGACAGGTAACCGATGGCTACACCTTC. Translating gives CASSPGQVTDGYTF.

The CDR3 is CASSPQQGNYGYTF. The CDR3 region has the DNA TGCGCCAGCAGTCCACAACAGGGAAACTATGGCTACACCTTC. V is TRBV5-1 and J is TRBJ1-2, with D perhaps TRBD1 (6 bases). Germline CDR1 reads SGHRS; CDR2 reads YFSETQ. V was clipped by 5 bases and J by 2 bases, with 13 bases between them. CDR3 length equals 14 residues.

The rearrangement uses TRBV19 and TRBJ2-1, with D possibly being TRBD1 (6 bases). CDR3 size: 15 residues. Germline values: CDR1 LNHDA, CDR2 SQIVND (reference sequence). V was pared by 7 bases and J by 0 bases, with 13 bases between. This chain's CDR3 is CASTPDRASYNEQFF. The CDR3 DNA follows: TGTGCCAGTACCCCGGACAGAGCCTCCTACAATGAGCAGTTCTTC.

V and J are TRBV28 and TRBJ2-2, with 9 nucleotides matching TRBD1. Per germline, CDR1 MDHEN and CDR2 SYDVKM. V was clipped by 10 bases and J by 2 bases; unmatched bases: 11. The CDR3 runs 16 residues. CDR3 region: CAIEEPGQGNTGELFF. CDR3 nucleotides: TGTGCCATCGAAGAACCGGGACAGGGAAACACCGGGGAGCTGTTTTTT.

V usage is TRBV4-2 and J usage is TRBJ2-1, with 7 bases that match TRBD2. The CDR3 consists of 14 residues. Losses at the gene ends were 4 bases for V and 5 bases for J; bases not matched to a gene: 5. In germline, CDR1 is LGHNA, CDR2 YNFKEQ. DNA for the CDR3: TGTGCCAGCAGCCTCAGGGAGGGAGACAATGAGCAGTTCTTC. Translating gives CASSLREGDNEQFF.

V gene TRBV2 combines with J gene TRBJ2-2; TRBD1 aligns across 8 bases. Germline CDR1 is SNHLY and CDR2 is FYNNEI. The CDR3 consists of 15 residues. The ends lost 5 bases at V and 1 base at J; junction bases unmatched: 3. This CDR3 reads CASSPDRVNTGELFF. The CDR3 nucleotides read TGTGCCAGCAGTCCGGACAGGGTGAACACCGGGGAGCTGTTTTTT.

This sequence joins TRBV19 and TRBJ2-7; unclear D gene. This CDR3 region has 13 residues. Trimming took 5 bases from V and 6 from J, leaving 14 bases between them. Germline V lookup: CDR1 LNHDA, CDR2 SQIVND (reference sequence). CDR3 nucleotide sequence: TGTGCCAGTAGTTCCTCTAGAGGTCTCGAGCAGTACTTC. This gives the protein CASSSSRGLEQYF. The variable domain in full, completed from reference TRBV19 and TRBJ2-7, reads DGGITQSPKYLFRKEGQNVTLSCEQNLNHDAMYWYRQDPGQGLRLIYYSQIVNDFQKGDIAEGYSVSREKKESFPLTVTSAQKNPTAFYLCASSSSRGLEQYFGPGTRLTVT.

The chain joins TRBV7-3 to TRBJ2-6; unclear D gene. V lost 0 bases and J lost 2, with 5 bases in between. Germline lookup yields CDR1 SGHTA and CDR2 FQGTGA. CDR3 size: 15 residues. The CDR3 DNA follows: TGTGCCAGCAGCTTAACTTTCGCTGGGGCCAACGTCCTGACTTTC. Translated: CASSLTFAGANVLTF.

This sequence joins TRBV11-2 and TRBJ2-3, with 13 bases identical to TRBD2. The V segment lost 5 bases and the J segment 6 bases; nucleotides outside the gene matches: 8. Germline V lookup: CDR1 SGHAT, CDR2 FQNNGV. The CDR3 length is 16 residues. The CDR3 DNA is TGTGCCAGCAGCCCACTAGCGGGGGGGCCGAGGGATACGCAGTATTTT. This translates into CASSPLAGGPRDTQYF. Full variable domain (outside the CDR3, taken from reference TRBV11-2 and TRBJ2-3): EAGVAQSPRYKIIEKRQSVAFWCNPISGHATLYWYQQILGQGPKLLIQFQNNGVVDDSQLPKDRFSAERLKGVDSTLKIQPAKLEDSAVYLCASSPLAGGPRDTQYFGPGTRLTVL.

This clone was counted once. V and J are TRBV7-6 and TRBJ2-1; TRBD2 might be the D (5 bases). In germline, CDR1 is SGHVS, CDR2 FNYEAQ. Trimming removed 1 base from V and 3 bases from J, with 7 bases in between. The CDR3 has 14 residues. The CDR3 sequence is CASSLGGLYNEQFF. The CDR3 DNA reads TGTGCCAGCAGCTTAGGCGGACTCTACAATGAGCAGTTCTTC. Together with reference TRBV7-6 and TRBJ2-1, the CDR3 gives the full variable domain: GAGVSQSPRYKVTKRGQDVALRCDPISGHVSLYWYRQALGQGPEFLTYFNYEAQQDKSGLPNDRFSAERPEGSISTLTIQRTEQRDSAMYRCASSLGGLYNEQFFGPGTRLTVL.

This chain links TRBV7-2 with TRBJ1-2; D not certain. Germline V gene sequence: CDR1 SGHTA, CDR2 FQGNSA. This CDR3 comprises 13 residues. V lost 1 base to trimming and J lost 4 bases, with 7 bases between them. In DNA, the CDR3 is TGTGCCAGCAGCTTAGACAGCATCTATGGCTACACCTTC. This encodes CASSLDSIYGYTF.

The chain carries TRBV6-5 and TRBJ1-3, with a weak D call TRBD1 (5 bases). V was pared by 6 bases and J by 4 bases, with 16 bases between. From germline, CDR1 is MNHEY and CDR2 SVGAGI. The CDR3 extends over 15 amino acids. The CDR3 loop reads CASSRDSFPGNTIYF. The DNA of the CDR3 is TGTGCCAGCAGCCGCGACAGTTTTCCGGGAAACACCATATATTTT.

The chain uses TRBV9 and TRBJ2-2, with a weak D call TRBD2 (6 bases). Germline V gene lookup returns CDR1 SGDLS and CDR2 YYNGEE. V lost 4 bases and J 7 bases, leaving 14 bases between the germline ends. The CDR3 totals 14 residues. CDR3 in amino acids: CASSQEGQNGELFF. Written as DNA, the CDR3 is TGTGCCAGCAGCCAGGAGGGCCAGAACGGGGAGCTGTTTTTT. Full variable domain (remainder filled in from reference TRBV9 and TRBJ2-2): DSGVTQTPKHLITATGQRVTLRCSPRSGDLSVYWYQQSLDQGLQFLIQYYNGEERAKGNILERFSAQQFPDLHSELNLSSLELGDSALYFCASSQEGQNGELFFGEGSRLTVL.

The rearrangement uses TRBV19 and TRBJ2-1; no firm D call. V was shortened by 4 bases and J by 2 bases, with 3 bases between the two germline ends. Germline CDR1 and CDR2: LNHDA and SQIVND (reference sequence). CDR3 length equals 12 residues. CDR3 nucleotide sequence: TGTGCCAGTAGTACTACCTACAATGAGCAGTTCTTC. This sequence encodes CASSTTYNEQFF. Supplemented by reference TRBV19 and TRBJ2-1, the full variable domain reads DGGITQSPKYLFRKEGQNVTLSCEQNLNHDAMYWYRQDPGQGLRLIYYSQIVNDFQKGDIAEGYSVSREKKESFPLTVTSAQKNPTAFYLCASSTTYNEQFFGPGTRLTVL.

This rearrangement joins TRBV6-1 to TRBJ1-1; D perhaps matches TRBD1 (5 bases). The CDR3 sequence is 14 residues long. V shed 4 bases and J shed 6 bases, with 15 bases lying between them. The V gene's germline CDR1 is MNHNS and CDR2 SASEGT. CDR3 region: CASSGIRGGAEAFF. The CDR3 DNA is TGTGCCAGCAGTGGAATTAGGGGAGGGGCTGAAGCTTTCTTT.

The chain joins TRBV5-1 to TRBJ1-1, with a tentative D call TRBD1 (6 bases). CDR1 is SGHRS and CDR2 is YFSETQ in the germline V gene. Deletions cut 4 bases from V and 4 bases from J, with 20 bases between. The CDR3 consists of 16 residues. The CDR3 loop reads CASSPRTVTLSTEAFF. The CDR3 DNA is TGCGCCAGCAGCCCAAGGACAGTCACCCTAAGCACTGAAGCTTTCTTT.

The chain has TRBV18 and TRBJ1-2; no definite D call. The CDR3 has 14 amino acids. Germline values: CDR1 KGHSH, CDR2 LQKENI. With 0 bases removed from V and 8 bases from J, the gap between germline ends came to 13 bases. The CDR3 DNA is TGTGCCAGCTCACCACCAGCGGCCGTTTTCGGCTACACCTTC. This encodes CASSPPAAVFGYTF.

This chain connects TRBV5-6 to TRBJ1-4, with TRBD1 identical over 9 bases. The junction had 4 bases not matched to a gene; V was cut back by 2 bases and J by 8 bases. The V gene's germline CDR1 is SGHDT and CDR2 YYEEEE. The CDR3 extends over 14 amino acids. CDR3 coding DNA: TGTGCCAGCAGCTTACAGGGGGCTTGGGAAAAACTGTTTTTT. Encoded protein: CASSLQGAWEKLFF.

This chain uses TRBV19 with TRBJ2-1, with D perhaps matching TRBD2 (5 bases). CDR1 is LNHDA, CDR2 SQIVND, per germline (reference sequence). The CDR3 consists of 13 residues. Trimming pared 1 base from V and 6 bases from J, leaving 7 bases between. The CDR3 nucleotides read TGTGCCAGTAGTATAGGCGGGTTCAATGAGCAGTTCTTC. Translating it yields CASSIGGFNEQFF. The variable domain in full, with the rest retrieved from reference TRBV19 and TRBJ2-1, is DGGITQSPKYLFRKEGQNVTLSCEQNLNHDAMYWYRQDPGQGLRLIYYSQIVNDFQKGDIAEGYSVSREKKESFPLTVTSAQKNPTAFYLCASSIGGFNEQFFGPGTRLTVL.

This clone is a singleton in its sample. The CDR3 is CASSLESGKLFF. The CDR3 DNA sequence: TGTGCCAGCAGCTTAGAAAGCGGAAAACTGTTTTTT. This chain links TRBV7-6 with TRBJ1-4; D is ambiguous. The V and J ends lost 1 base and 10 bases respectively, with 7 bases between them. The CDR3 consists of 12 residues. Germline loops: CDR1 SGHVS, CDR2 FNYEAQ.

The V call is TRBV5-4, the J call TRBJ1-1; TRBD1 is a possible D gene (6 bases). Between the trimmed V and J ends, which lost 3 bases and 3 bases, there was a span of 21 bases. The CDR3 length is 17 residues. The germline V gene encodes CDR1 SGHNT and CDR2 YYREEE (reference sequence). The CDR3 loop reads CASSWGRNRQADTEAFF. The CDR3 nucleotides read TGTGCCAGCAGCTGGGGGCGGAACAGACAGGCGGACACTGAAGCTTTCTTT.

In its sample, this clone was seen once. This chain connects TRBV6-5 to TRBJ2-5; maybe TRBD2 (6 bases). There are 15 residues in the CDR3. The V end lost 0 bases, the J end lost 7 bases, and 15 bases lay between the germline ends. Germline V gene data show CDR1 as MNHEY and CDR2 as SVGAGI. This chain's CDR3 is CASSYSDGSRGTQYF. In nucleotides, the CDR3 is TGTGCCAGCAGTTACTCCGACGGGAGCCGTGGGACCCAGTACTTC.

This rearrangement joins TRBV19 to TRBJ2-1; D might be TRBD2 (7 bases). Looked up from germline, CDR1 is LNHDA and CDR2 is SQIVND (reference sequence). The CDR3 covers 17 residues. Trimming took 4 bases from V and 9 from J, leaving 25 bases between them. CDR3 sequence (DNA): TGTGCCAGTAGTACGAGGGGGGCTAGCGGAAGGAACGTTGAGCAGTTCTTC. This sequence encodes CASSTRGASGRNVEQFF. The entire variable domain, with the rest obtained from reference TRBV19 and TRBJ2-1, is as follows: DGGITQSPKYLFRKEGQNVTLSCEQNLNHDAMYWYRQDPGQGLRLIYYSQIVNDFQKGDIAEGYSVSREKKESFPLTVTSAQKNPTAFYLCASSTRGASGRNVEQFFGPGTRLTVL.

This chain links TRBV7-3 with TRBJ1-1; D remains ambiguous. The CDR3 is 16 residues long. Germline V CDR1 and CDR2: SGHTA, FQGTGA. Trimming stripped 1 base from V and 1 base from J, with 13 bases between. The CDR3 spells CASSLNGPGGNTEAFF. CDR3 bases: TGTGCCAGCAGCTTAAATGGGCCCGGTGGGAACACTGAAGCTTTCTTT.

The rearrangement links TRBV19 to TRBJ2-1, with D tentatively TRBD1 (5 bases). Germline values: CDR1 LNHDA, CDR2 SQIVND (reference sequence). The CDR3 has 13 amino acids. The ends were cut back, 5 bases at V and 6 bases at J, with 11 bases in the middle. The CDR3 sequence: CASSARVVNEQFF. The CDR3 DNA reads TGTGCCAGTAGTGCCAGGGTAGTCAATGAGCAGTTCTTC.

The chain uses TRBV7-8 and TRBJ2-5; tentatively, D is TRBD2 (5 bases). The CDR3 is 15 amino acids. V was pared by 3 bases and J by 0 bases, with 11 bases between. The germline V gene encodes CDR1 SGHVS and CDR2 FQNEAQ. The CDR3 DNA follows: TGTGCCAGCAGCTTCGGCGGCGGGTACCAAGAGACCCAGTACTTC. This encodes CASSFGGGYQETQYF.